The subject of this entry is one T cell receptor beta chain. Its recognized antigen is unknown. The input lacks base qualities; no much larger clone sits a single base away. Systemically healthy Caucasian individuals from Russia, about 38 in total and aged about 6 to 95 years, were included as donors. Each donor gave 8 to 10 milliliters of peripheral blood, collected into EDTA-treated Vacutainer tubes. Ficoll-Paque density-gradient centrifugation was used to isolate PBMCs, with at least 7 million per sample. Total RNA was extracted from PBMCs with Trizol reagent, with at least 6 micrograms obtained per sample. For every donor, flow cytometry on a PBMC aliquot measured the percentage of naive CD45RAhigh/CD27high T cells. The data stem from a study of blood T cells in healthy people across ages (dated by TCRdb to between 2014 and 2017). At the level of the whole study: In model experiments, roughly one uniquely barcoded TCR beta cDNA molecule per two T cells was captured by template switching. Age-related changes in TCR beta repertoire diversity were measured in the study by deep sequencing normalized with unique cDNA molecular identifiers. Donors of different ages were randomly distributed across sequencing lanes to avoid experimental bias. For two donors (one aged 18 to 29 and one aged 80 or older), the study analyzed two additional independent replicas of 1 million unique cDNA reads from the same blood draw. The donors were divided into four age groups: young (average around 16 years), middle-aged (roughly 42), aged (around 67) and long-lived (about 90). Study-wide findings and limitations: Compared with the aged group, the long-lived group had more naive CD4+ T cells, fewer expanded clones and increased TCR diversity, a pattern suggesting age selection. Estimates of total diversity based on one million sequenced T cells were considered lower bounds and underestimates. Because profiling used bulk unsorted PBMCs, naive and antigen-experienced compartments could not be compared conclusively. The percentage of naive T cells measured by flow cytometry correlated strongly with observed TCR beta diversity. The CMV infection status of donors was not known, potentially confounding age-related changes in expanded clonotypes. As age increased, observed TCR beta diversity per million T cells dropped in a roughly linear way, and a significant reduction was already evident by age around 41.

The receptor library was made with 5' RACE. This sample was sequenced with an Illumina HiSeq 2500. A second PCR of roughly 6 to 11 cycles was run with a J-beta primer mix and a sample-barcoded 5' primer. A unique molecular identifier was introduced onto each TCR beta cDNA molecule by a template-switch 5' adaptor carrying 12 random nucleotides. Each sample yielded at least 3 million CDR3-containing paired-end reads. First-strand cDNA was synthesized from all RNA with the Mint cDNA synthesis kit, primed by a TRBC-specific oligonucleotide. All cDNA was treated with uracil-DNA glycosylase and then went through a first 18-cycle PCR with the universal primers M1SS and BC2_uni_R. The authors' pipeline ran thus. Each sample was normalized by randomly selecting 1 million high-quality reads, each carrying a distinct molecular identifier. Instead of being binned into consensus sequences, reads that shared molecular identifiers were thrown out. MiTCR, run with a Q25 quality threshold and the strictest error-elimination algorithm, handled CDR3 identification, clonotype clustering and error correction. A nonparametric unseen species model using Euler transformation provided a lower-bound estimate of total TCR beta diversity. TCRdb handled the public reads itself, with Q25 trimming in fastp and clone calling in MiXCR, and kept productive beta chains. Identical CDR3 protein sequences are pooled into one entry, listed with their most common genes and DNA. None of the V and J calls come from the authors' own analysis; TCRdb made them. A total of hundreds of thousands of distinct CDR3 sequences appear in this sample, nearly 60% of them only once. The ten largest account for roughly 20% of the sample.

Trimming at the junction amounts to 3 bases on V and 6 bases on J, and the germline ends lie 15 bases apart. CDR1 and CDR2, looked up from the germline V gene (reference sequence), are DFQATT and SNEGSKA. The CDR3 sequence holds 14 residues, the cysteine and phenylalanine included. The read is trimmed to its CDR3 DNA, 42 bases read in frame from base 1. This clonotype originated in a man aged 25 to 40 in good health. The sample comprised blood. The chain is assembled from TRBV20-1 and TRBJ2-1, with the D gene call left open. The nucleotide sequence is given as TGCAGTGCTAGGGCCCGCCGGGTGGGCAATGAGCAGTTCTTC. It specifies CSARARRVGNEQFF.